This T cell receptor (beta chain) appears in the sequencing data of a study of CD8+ T cells in alopecia areata. Following extraction, RNA underwent reverse transcription to cDNA, which served as the sequencing template. The repertoire was sequenced with immunoSEQ multiplex PCR; TCRdb's copy has only in-frame clones and lacks some. The repertoire includes 130,000 to 150,000 clones, 62% of them detected once, and just over 35% sits in the top ten. Germline V gene data show CDR1 as SGHRS and CDR2 as YFSETQ. The CDR3 has 16 residues. V was pared by 5 bases and J by 1 base, with 12 bases of the junction left unmatched.

This sequence originates from a human donor in good health. The sequenced sample was CD8+ T cells sorted from blood. The V gene is TRBV5-1, the J gene TRBJ2-7, with 7 bases that match TRBD1. CDR3 residues: CASRYTTGPNSYEQYF. CDR3 DNA sequence: TGCGCCAGCAGATACACGACAGGGCCGAATTCCTACGAGCAGTACTTC.